This T cell receptor beta chain was retrieved from a study of T-cell reconstitution after alpha-beta-depleted transplantation in children (dated by TCRdb to 2016 to 2018). Broadly, across the study: T-cell immune reconstitution after TCRalphabeta/CD19-depleted allogeneic hematopoietic cell transplantation in children was quantitatively tracked in the study by means of TCR repertoire profiling.

To prepare the library, PCR was applied. Sequencing was carried out with an Illumina HiSeq 2500. To normalize quantification of the TCRbeta repertoire, the TCR libraries were built with molecular barcoding that relied on unique molecular identifiers. TCRdb cleaned the public reads at Q25 with fastp, built clones with MiXCR and kept in-frame beta chains. All rows with the same CDR3 protein become a single entry with the most common DNA and genes. The sample data list 200,000 or so distinct CDR3 sequences, and around 7.7% of these were observed just once. The ten biggest clones cover approximately 40% of the sample. This clonotype was counted many times. Its recognized antigen is unknown. No clone much larger than this one lies a single base away; base qualities are absent. This specimen's treatment or condition label, interpreted: allogeneic hematopoietic cell transplantation with graft depleted of TCRalphabeta T cells and CD19 B cells. The transplant recipients were children given TCRalphabeta/CD19-depleted allogeneic hematopoietic cell grafts.

The CDR3 has 17 amino acids, counting the end cysteine and phenylalanine. Only the CDR3 region is kept as DNA, spanning 51 bases read in frame from base 1. According to the germline V gene, CDR1 reads SGHTA and CDR2 reads FQGTGA. Trimming leaves V shorter by 4 bases and J shorter by 3 bases, with the junction holding 5 bases beyond the gene matches. What the research found in general, with its limitations: In some patients, the high TCRbeta diversity seen at day 60 was put down to recipient T cells and intrathymic progenitors that had survived conditioning. Over the following months the frequencies of hyperexpanded clones went down, and after one year T-cell counts and TCRbeta diversity were mostly credited to newly produced T cells. About two months after transplant, the apparently early recovery of alphabetaT-cell counts reportedly depended on just several hundred clones that had expanded rapidly and came from non-depleted graft cells.

This clonotype originated in a male patient between 2 and 10 years old who had a stem cell transplant for acute myeloid leukemia, so the T cells may come from the graft donor. Recombination linked TRBV7-3 to TRBJ2-1, with TRBD2 matching 14 junction bases. Sequencing used PBMCs, mostly from graft donor cells, obtained 360 days after TCRalphabeta/CD19-depleted stem cell transplant. The DNA reads TGTGCCAGCAGCTCGACTAGCGGGGGGGCCCACTACAATGAGCAGTTCTTC. This translates into CASSSTSGGAHYNEQFF.